The clone carrying this TCR beta chain has just a few counts. The data were obtained in a study of blood T cell repertoires in COVID-19. Background on the study: Samples of COVID-19 (acute and convalescent) were obtained from the United States, Italy and Spain.

The V gene end was trimmed by 0 bases and the J gene end by 5 bases; junction bases not matched to a gene: 2. The V gene's germline CDR1 is SGDLS and CDR2 YYNGEE. The CDR3 length is 14 residues. The authors' processing: Reference gene primer amplification in the assay estimated nucleated cell counts. Generated by immunoSEQ multiplex PCR, the TCRdb table keeps only in-frame clones and is missing some. The DNA was the basis for D and trimming; V, J and clone size are from that table. The table shows about 240,000 clones, with around 85% occurring only once. The receptor was isolated from a woman between 55 and 75 years old with active or convalescent COVID-19. The genes are TRBV9 and TRBJ2-5; TRBD1 matches at 9 bases. The specimen sequenced was peripheral blood. The CDR3 region has the DNA TGTGCCAGCAGCGTAGATGGGACAGGGGAGACCCAGTACTTC. It is translated as CASSVDGTGETQYF.